The clone carrying this T cell receptor (beta chain) was seen a single time. Treatment here: over 15 received Ad26.COV2.S at low or high dose, single or two shots; 5 received placebo; per-sample allocation not given. The samples date from day 63 after the first vaccine or placebo injection. This CDR3 is built from 13 residues. Germline CDR1 SNHLY, CDR2 FYNNEI. Deletions cut 6 bases from V and 3 bases from J, with 12 bases between. These data are taken from a study of Ad26.COV2.S vaccination and SARS-CoV-2 variants. Profiling relied on immunoSEQ multiplex PCR, and the TCRdb table lists in-frame clones only, not all of them. Found here are more than 300,000 clones, 80% to 90% of them singletons; the top ten hold approximately 11%.

The clonotype was recovered from a person aged 18 to 65 who received the Ad26.COV2.S COVID-19 vaccine or a placebo. V and J are TRBV2 and TRBJ2-7, with D unclear. The source was peripheral blood, collected in a trial of Ad26.COV2.S vaccine versus placebo. DNA for the CDR3: TGTGCCAGCAGGCCGGACCTGGGCTACGAGCAGTACTTC. It specifies CASRPDLGYEQYF. Variable domain in full (rest from reference TRBV2 and TRBJ2-7): EPEVTQTPSHQVTQMGQEVILRCVPISNHLYFYWYRQILGQKVEFLVSFYNNEISEKSEIFDDQFSVERPDGSNFTLKIRSTKLEDSAMYFCASRPDLGYEQYFGPGTRLTVT.